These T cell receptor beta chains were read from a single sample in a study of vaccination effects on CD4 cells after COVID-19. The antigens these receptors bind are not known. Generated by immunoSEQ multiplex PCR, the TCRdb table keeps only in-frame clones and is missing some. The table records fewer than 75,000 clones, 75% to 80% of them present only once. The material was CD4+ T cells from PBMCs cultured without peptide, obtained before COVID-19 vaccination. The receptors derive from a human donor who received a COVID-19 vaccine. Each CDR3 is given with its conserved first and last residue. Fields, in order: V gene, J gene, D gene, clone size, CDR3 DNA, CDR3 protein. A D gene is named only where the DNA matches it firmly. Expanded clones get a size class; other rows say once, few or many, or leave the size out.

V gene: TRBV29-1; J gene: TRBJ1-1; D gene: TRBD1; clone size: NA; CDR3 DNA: TGCAGCGTTGTTCCGGGACAGCAGAACACTGAAGCTTTCTTT; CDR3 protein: CSVVPGQQNTEAFF
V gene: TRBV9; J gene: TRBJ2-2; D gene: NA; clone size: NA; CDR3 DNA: TGTGCCAGCAGCGAACAGAGCAACACCGGGGAGCTGTTTTTT; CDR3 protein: CASSEQSNTGELFF
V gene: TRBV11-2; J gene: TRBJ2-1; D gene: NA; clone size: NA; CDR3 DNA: TGTGCCAGCAGCTTAGCCGGAAACAATGAGCAGTTCTTC; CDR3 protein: CASSLAGNNEQFF
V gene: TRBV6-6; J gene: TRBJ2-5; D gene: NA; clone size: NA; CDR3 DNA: TGTGCCAGCAGTTACTCGGTTACTAGTCCGTATGAGACCCAGTACTTC; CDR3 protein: CASSYSVTSPYETQYF
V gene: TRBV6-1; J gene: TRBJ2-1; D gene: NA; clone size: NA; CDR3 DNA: TGTGCCAGCAGTGAAGTGAGGAACCCAGCCCACAATGAGCAGTTCTTC; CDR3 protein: CASSEVRNPAHNEQFF
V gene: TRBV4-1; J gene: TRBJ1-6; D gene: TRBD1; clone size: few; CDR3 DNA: TGCGCCAGCAGCCAGGGGACAGGGGGGGGCTACGCTCTCCACTTT; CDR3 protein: CASSQGTGGGYALHF
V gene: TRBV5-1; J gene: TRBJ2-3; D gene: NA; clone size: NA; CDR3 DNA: TGCGCCAGCAGCCATCAGGACACCCGCACAGATACGCAGTATTTT; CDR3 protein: CASSHQDTRTDTQYF
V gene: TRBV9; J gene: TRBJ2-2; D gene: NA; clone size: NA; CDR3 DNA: TGTGCCAGCAGCTCCCATGGACCTACCGAGGAGCTGTTTTTT; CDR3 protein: CASSSHGPTEELFF
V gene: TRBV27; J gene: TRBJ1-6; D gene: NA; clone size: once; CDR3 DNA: TGTGCCAGCAGTTTTGAGTATTTTGGATCACCCCTCCACTTT; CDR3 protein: CASSFEYFGSPLHF
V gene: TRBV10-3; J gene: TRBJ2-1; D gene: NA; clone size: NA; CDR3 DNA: TGTGCCATCAGTGAGAGGGATGGCGGGGGCCCCGGGAATGAGCAGTTCTTC; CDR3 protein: CAISERDGGGPGNEQFF
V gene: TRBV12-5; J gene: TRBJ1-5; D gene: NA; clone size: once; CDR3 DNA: TGTGCTAGTGGTTCGTCTCCAGGGTTCAGCAATCAGCCCCAGCATTTT; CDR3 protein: CASGSSPGFSNQPQHF
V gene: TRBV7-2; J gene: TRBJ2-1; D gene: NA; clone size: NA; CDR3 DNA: TGTGCCAGCAGCTTAGCGCCTGGGCAGGGTAATGAGCAGTTCTTC; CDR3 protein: CASSLAPGQGNEQFF
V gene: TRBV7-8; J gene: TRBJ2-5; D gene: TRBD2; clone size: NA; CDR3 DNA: TGTGCCAGCAGCTTAGCGCGTTCCCTAGCGGGGGCCGGGGGAGAGACCCAGTACTTC; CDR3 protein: CASSLARSLAGAGGETQYF
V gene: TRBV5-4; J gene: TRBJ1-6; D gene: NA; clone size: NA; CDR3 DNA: TGTGCCAGCAGCTCCGACCTTCATAATTCACCCCTCCACTTT; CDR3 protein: CASSSDLHNSPLHF
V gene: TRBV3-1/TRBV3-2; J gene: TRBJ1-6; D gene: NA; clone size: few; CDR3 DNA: TGTGCCAGCAGCCCGGACTGGCAGGGAGGTTCACCCCTCCACTTT; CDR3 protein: CASSPDWQGGSPLHF
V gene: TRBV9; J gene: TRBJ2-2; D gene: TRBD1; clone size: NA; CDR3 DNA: TGTGCCAGCAGCCCGGATGGGGACAGCCTGGACACCGGGGAGCTGTTTTTT; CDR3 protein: CASSPDGDSLDTGELFF
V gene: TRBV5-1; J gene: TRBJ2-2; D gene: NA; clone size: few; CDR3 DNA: TGCGCCAGCAGCTTGGGACAGAACACCGGGGAGCTGTTTTTT; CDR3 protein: CASSLGQNTGELFF
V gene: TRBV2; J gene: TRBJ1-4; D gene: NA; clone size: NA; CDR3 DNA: TGTGCCAGCACATACGCTAATGAAAAACTGTTTTTT; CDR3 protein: CASTYANEKLFF
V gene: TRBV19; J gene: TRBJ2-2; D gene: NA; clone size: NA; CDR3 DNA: TGTGCCAGTAGTGAGGACGTGACGGGCGGGGAGCTGTTTTTT; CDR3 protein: CASSEDVTGGELFF
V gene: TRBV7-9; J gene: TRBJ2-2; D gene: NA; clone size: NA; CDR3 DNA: TGTGCCAGCAGCTTAACAGGGACGGACACCGGGGAGCTGTTTTTT; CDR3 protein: CASSLTGTDTGELFF
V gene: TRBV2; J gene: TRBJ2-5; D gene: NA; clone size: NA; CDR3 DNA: TGTGCCAGCAGGGATCAGGGTCTCCGTCAAGAGACCCAGTACTTC; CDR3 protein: CASRDQGLRQETQYF
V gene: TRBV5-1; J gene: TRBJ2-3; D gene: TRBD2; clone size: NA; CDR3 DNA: TGCGCCAGCAGCTCCTCACCAGCGGGGGGGCAGACGCAGTATTTT; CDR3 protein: CASSSSPAGGQTQYF
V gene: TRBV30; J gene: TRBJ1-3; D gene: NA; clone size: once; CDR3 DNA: TGTGCCTGGACCCCCTTGCGAACAATCGGGGGTCCTTACTCTGGAAACACCATATATTTT; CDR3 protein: CAWTPLRTIGGPYSGNTIYF
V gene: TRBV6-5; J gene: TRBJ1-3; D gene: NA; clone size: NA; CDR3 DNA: TGTGCCAGCAGCCGCGGGTGGGGCTCTGGAAACACCATATATTTT; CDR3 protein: CASSRGWGSGNTIYF
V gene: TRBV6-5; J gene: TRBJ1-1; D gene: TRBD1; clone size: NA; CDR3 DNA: TGTGCCAGCAGGAACTCCAGGGGGACGGCCACTGAAGCTTTCTTT; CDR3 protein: CASRNSRGTATEAFF
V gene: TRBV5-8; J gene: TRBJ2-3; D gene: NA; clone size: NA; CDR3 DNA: TGTGCCAGCAGCTTTAATGCCGGGGAACCAGATACGCAGTATTTT; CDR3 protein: CASSFNAGEPDTQYF